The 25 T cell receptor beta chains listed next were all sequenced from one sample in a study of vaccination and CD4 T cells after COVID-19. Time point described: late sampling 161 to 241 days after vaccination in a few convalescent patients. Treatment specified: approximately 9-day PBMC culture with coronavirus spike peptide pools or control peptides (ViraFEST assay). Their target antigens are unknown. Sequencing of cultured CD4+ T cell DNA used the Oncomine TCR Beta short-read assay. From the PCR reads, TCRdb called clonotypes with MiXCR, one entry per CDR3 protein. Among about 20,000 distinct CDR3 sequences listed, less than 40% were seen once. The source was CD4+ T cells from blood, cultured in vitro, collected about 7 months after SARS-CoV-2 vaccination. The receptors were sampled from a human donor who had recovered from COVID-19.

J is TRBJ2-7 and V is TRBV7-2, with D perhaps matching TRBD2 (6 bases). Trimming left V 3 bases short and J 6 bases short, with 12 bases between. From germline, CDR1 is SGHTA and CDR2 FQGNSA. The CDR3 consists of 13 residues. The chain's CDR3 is CASSFGGLGEQYF. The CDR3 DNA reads TGTGCCAGCAGCTTTGGAGGGTTGGGCGAGCAGTACTTC.

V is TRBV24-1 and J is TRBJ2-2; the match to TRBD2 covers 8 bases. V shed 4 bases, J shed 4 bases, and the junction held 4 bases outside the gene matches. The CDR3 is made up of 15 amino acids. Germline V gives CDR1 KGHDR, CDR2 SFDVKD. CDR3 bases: TGTGCCACCAGTGAGAGTAGCGGGATCACCGGGGAGCTGTTTTTT. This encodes CATSESSGITGELFF.

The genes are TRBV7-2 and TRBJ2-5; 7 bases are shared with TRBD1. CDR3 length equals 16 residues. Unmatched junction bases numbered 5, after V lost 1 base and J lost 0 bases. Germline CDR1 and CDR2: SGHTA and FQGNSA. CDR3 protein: CASSLVPTGNQETQYF. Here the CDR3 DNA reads TGTGCCAGCAGCTTAGTCCCGACAGGGAACCAAGAGACCCAGTACTTC.

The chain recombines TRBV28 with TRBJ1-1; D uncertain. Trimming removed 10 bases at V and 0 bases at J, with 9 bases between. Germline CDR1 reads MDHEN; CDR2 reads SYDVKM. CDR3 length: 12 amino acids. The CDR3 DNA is TGTGCCACCGACCTCATGAACACTGAAGCTTTCTTT. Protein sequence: CATDLMNTEAFF.

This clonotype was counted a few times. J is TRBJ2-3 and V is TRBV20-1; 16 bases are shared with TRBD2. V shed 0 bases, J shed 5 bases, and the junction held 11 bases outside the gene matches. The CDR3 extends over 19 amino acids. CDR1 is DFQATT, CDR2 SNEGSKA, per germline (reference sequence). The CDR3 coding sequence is TGCAGTGCTAGAGACCCCTTGGGGACTAGCGGGAGGGGTGGAGATACGCAGTATTTT. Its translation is CSARDPLGTSGRGGDTQYF.

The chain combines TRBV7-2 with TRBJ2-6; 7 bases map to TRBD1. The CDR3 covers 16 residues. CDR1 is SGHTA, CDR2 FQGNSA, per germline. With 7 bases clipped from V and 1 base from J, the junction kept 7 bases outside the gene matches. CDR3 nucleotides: TGTGCCAGCAACAACAGGGGCGGTTCTGGGGCCAACGTCCTGACTTTC. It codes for CASNNRGGSGANVLTF.

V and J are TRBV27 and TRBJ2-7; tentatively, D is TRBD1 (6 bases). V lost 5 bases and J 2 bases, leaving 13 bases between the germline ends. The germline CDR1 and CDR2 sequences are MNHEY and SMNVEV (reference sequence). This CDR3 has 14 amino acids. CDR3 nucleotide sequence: TGTGCCAGCAGTCCAGACAGGAGACCCTACGAGCAGTACTTC. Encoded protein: CASSPDRRPYEQYF.

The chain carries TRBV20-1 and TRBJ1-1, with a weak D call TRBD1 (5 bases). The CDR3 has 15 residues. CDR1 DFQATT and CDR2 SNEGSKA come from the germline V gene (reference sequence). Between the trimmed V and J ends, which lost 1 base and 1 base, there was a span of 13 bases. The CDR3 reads CSARGVAGKNTEAFF. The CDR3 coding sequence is TGCAGTGCTAGAGGGGTGGCAGGGAAGAACACTGAAGCTTTCTTT.

As DNA, the CDR3 is TGTGCCAGCAGGGGCGGACAGGTCCTCCTCTACGAGCAGTACTTC. Amino acid sequence: CASRGGQVLLYEQYF. The chain joins TRBV6-1 to TRBJ2-7; 7 positions agree with TRBD1. In germline, CDR1 is MNHNS, CDR2 SASEGT. J gave up 3 bases and V 6 bases, and 11 bases lay outside the gene matches. This CDR3 has 15 amino acids.

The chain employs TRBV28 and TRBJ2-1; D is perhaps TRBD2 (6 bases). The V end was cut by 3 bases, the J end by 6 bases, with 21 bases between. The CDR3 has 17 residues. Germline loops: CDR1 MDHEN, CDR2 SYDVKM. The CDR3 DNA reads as TGTGCCAGCAGTTTCCCCCCGACTAGTCCAGCCGGCAATGAGCAGTTCTTC. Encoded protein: CASSFPPTSPAGNEQFF. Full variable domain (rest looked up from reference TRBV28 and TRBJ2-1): DVKVTQSSRYLVKRTGEKVFLECVQDMDHENMFWYRQDPGLGLRLIYFSYDVKMKEKGDIPEGYSVSREKKERFSLILESASTNQTSMYLCASSFPPTSPAGNEQFFGPGTRLTVL.

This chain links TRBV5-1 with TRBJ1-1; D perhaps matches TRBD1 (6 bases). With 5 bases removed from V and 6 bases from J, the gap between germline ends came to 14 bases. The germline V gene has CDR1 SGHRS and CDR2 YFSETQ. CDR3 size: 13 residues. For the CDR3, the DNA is TGCGCCAGCAGGGGATCAGGGGCATCTGAAGCTTTCTTT. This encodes CASRGSGASEAFF.

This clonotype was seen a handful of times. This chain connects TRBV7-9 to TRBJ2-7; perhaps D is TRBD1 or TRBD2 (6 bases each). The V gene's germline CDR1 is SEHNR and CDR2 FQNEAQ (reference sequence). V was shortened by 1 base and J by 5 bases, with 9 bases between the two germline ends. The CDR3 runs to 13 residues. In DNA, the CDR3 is TGTGCCAGCAGCTTAGACGGGGGCCACGAGCAGTACTTC. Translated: CASSLDGGHEQYF.

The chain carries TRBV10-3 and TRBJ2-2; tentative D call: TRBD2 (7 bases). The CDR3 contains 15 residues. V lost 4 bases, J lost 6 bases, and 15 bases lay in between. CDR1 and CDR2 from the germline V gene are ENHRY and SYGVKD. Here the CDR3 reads CAISAFSGGSGELFF. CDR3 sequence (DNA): TGTGCCATCAGTGCTTTTTCGGGGGGCTCCGGGGAGCTGTTTTTT.

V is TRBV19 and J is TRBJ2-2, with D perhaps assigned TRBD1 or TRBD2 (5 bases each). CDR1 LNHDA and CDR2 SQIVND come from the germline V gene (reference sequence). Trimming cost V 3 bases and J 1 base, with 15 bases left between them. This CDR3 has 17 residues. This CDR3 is CASSIAGRDGNTGELFF. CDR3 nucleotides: TGTGCCAGTAGTATTGCTGGCCGGGACGGGAACACCGGGGAGCTGTTTTTT. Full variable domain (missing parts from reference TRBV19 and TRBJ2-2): DGGITQSPKYLFRKEGQNVTLSCEQNLNHDAMYWYRQDPGQGLRLIYYSQIVNDFQKGDIAEGYSVSREKKESFPLTVTSAQKNPTAFYLCASSIAGRDGNTGELFFGEGSRLTVL.

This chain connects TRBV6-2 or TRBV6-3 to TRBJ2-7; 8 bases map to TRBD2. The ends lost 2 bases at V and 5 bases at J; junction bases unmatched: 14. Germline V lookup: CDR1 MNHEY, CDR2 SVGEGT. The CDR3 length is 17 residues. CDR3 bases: TGTGCCAGCAGTTACAACCCTGTCAGGGGACTAGTCGACGAGCAGTACTTC. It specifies CASSYNPVRGLVDEQYF.

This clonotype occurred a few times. CDR3 residues: CSAREQATDTQYF. CDR3 nucleotides: TGCAGTGCTAGAGAACAGGCCACAGATACGCAGTATTTT. The V gene is TRBV20-1, the J gene TRBJ2-3, with D possibly matching TRBD1 (5 bases). Deletions cut 0 bases from V and 2 bases from J, with 6 bases between. The germline gives CDR1 DFQATT, CDR2 SNEGSKA (reference sequence). CDR3 size: 13 residues.

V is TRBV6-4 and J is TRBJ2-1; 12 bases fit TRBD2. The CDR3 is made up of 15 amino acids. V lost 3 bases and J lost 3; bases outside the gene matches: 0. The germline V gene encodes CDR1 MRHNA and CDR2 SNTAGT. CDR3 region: CASSEGLAGYNEQFF. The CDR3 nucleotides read TGTGCCAGCAGTGAGGGACTAGCGGGCTACAATGAGCAGTTCTTC.

The CDR3 sequence is CSVEVRVYEQYF. As DNA, the CDR3 is TGCAGCGTTGAAGTTCGGGTTTACGAGCAGTACTTC. The chain joins TRBV29-1 to TRBJ2-7; D is unclear. Germline assignment: CDR1 SQVTM and CDR2 ANQGSEA. Trimming shortened V by 1 base and J by 4 bases, and 8 bases separated the two germline ends. This CDR3 spans 12 amino acids.

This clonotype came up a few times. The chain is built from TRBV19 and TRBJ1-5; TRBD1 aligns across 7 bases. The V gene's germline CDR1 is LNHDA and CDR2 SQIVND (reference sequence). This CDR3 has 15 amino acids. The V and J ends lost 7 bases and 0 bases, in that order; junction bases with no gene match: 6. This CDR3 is CASTRTGDSNQPQHF. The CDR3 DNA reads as TGTGCCAGTACGAGGACAGGCGATAGCAATCAGCCCCAGCATTTT.

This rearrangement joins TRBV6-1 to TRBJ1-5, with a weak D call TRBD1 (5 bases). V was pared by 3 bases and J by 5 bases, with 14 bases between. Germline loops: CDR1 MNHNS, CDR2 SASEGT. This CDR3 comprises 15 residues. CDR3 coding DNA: TGTGCCAGCAGTGATCCGCGAAGGGACCATCAGCCCCAGCATTTT. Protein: CASSDPRRDHQPQHF.

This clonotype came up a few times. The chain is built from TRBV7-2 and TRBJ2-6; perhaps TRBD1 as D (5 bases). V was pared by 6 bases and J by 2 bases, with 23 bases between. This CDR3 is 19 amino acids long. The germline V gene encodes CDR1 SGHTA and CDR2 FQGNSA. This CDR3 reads CASSRQGRPTQAGANVLTF. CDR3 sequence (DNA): TGTGCCAGCAGTCGTCAGGGCCGACCTACACAGGCTGGGGCCAACGTCCTGACTTTC. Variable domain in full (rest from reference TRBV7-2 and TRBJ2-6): GAGVSQSPSNKVTEKGKDVELRCDPISGHTALYWYRQSLGQGLEFLIYFQGNSAPDKSGLPSDRFSAERTGGSVSTLTIQRTQQEDSAVYLCASSRQGRPTQAGANVLTFGAGSRLTVL.

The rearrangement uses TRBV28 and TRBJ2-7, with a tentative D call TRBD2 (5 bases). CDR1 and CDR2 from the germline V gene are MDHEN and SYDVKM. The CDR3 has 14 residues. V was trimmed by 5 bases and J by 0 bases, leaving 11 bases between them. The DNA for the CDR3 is TGTGCCAGCAGTCCCTTGACTAACTCCTACGAGCAGTACTTC. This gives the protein CASSPLTNSYEQYF.

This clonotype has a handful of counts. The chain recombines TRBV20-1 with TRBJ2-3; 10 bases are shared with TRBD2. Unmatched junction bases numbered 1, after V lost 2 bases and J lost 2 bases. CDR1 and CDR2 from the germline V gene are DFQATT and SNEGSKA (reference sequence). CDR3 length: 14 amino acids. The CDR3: CSARTSGNTDTQYF. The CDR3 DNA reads TGCAGTGCTAGAACTAGCGGGAACACAGATACGCAGTATTTT.

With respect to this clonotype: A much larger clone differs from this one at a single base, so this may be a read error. The CDR3 DNA sequence: TGTGTCAGTAGTACCACAGGGGGCAGTGGCTACACCTTC. Its protein is CVSSTTGGSGYTF. This chain connects TRBV19 to TRBJ1-2; TRBD1 agrees at 9 bases. The CDR3 consists of 13 residues. Germline-derived CDR1 and CDR2 are LNHDA and SQIVND (reference sequence). Filled out from reference TRBV19 and TRBJ1-2, the complete variable domain reads DGGITQSPKYLFRKEGQNVTLSCEQNLNHDAMYWYRQDPGQGLRLIYYSQIVNDFQKGDIAEGYSVSREKKESFPLTVTSAQKNPTAFYLCVSSTTGGSGYTFGSGTRLTVV.

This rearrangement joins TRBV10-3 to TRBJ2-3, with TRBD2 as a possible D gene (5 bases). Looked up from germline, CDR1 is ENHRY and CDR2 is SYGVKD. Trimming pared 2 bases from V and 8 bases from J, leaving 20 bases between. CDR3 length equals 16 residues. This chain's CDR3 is CAISEGRGSPSGTQYF. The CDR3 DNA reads TGTGCCATCAGTGAGGGGAGAGGGTCCCCTTCCGGTACGCAGTATTTT.